Below, 26 T cell receptor beta chains from the same sample are listed, as sequenced in a study of blood T cell repertoires in COVID-19. Sequencing used immunoSEQ multiplex PCR; TCRdb keeps in-frame clones, though not all of them. The table includes around 260,000 clones, about 85% detected once. The specimen was peripheral blood. These receptors came from a human donor with COVID-19, enrolled during active disease. The donor label of this sample is uncertain.

The V gene is TRBV19, the J gene TRBJ2-7; tentatively, D is TRBD1 (5 bases). V dropped 6 bases and J dropped 3 bases, with 12 bases sitting between them. The CDR3 runs to 13 residues. Germline loops: CDR1 LNHDA, CDR2 SQIVND (reference sequence). CDR3 bases: TGTGCCAGTAGCCTGGACACTCTCTACGAGCAGTACTTC. Its protein product is CASSLDTLYEQYF.

The rearrangement uses TRBV9 and TRBJ2-1; D perhaps matches TRBD1 (5 bases). Looked up from germline, CDR1 is SGDLS and CDR2 is YYNGEE. Trimming removed 0 bases from V and 0 bases from J, with 10 bases in between. CDR3 length equals 16 residues. The CDR3 DNA is TGTGCCAGCAGCGTAGGGGGCAGCACCTCCTACAATGAGCAGTTCTTC. As protein: CASSVGGSTSYNEQFF. Supplemented by reference TRBV9 and TRBJ2-1, the full variable domain reads DSGVTQTPKHLITATGQRVTLRCSPRSGDLSVYWYQQSLDQGLQFLIQYYNGEERAKGNILERFSAQQFPDLHSELNLSSLELGDSALYFCASSVGGSTSYNEQFFGPGTRLTVL.

The chain has TRBV10-1 and TRBJ1-1, with TRBD1 identical over 7 bases. The V segment lost 4 bases and the J segment 4 bases; nucleotides outside the gene matches: 3. CDR3 size: 13 residues. Germline V gene lookup returns CDR1 WNHNN and CDR2 SYGVQD (reference sequence). The CDR3 sequence: CASSADRATEAFF. CDR3 nucleotide sequence: TGCGCCAGCAGTGCAGACAGGGCCACTGAAGCTTTCTTT.

The rearrangement joins TRBV28 to TRBJ1-4; the D is unclear. Germline CDR1 is MDHEN and CDR2 is SYDVKM. Trimming cost V 10 bases and J 4 bases, with 25 bases left between them. The CDR3 spans 17 residues. CDR3 region: CAIRSLRDAKGNEKLFF. The DNA for the CDR3 is TGTGCCATCAGATCCCTCCGGGATGCCAAGGGTAATGAAAAACTGTTTTTT.

This clone was picked up a small number of times. V and J are TRBV6-5 and TRBJ2-5, with a weak D call TRBD1 (6 bases). Trimming removed 6 bases at V and 2 bases at J, with 16 bases between. The CDR3 totals 15 residues. Germline lookup yields CDR1 MNHEY and CDR2 SVGAGI. CDR3 DNA: TGTGCCAGCAGATTTCTTCTCGGACAGCAAGAGACCCAGTACTTC. Protein product: CASRFLLGQQETQYF.

A word on this clone: The sample contains more than one DNA sequence encoding this CDR3. This sequence joins TRBV2 and TRBJ1-1; D is ambiguous. Germline CDR1 reads SNHLY; CDR2 reads FYNNEI. There are 13 residues in the CDR3. V was cut by 7 bases and J by 1 base, with 10 bases left in between. The chain's CDR3 is CASTPNRNTEAFF. Here the CDR3 DNA reads TGTGCCAGCACCCCAAATAGGAACACTGAAGCTTTCTTT.

This clone was counted only a few times. The CDR3 is CASSYRGNQPQHF. The CDR3 nucleotides are TGTGCCAGCAGTTACAGGGGAAATCAGCCCCAGCATTTT. The rearrangement uses TRBV2 and TRBJ1-5, with 7 bases matching TRBD1. Germline trimming cut 5 bases from V and 4 bases from J; bases unmatched to any gene: 2. The CDR3 runs 13 residues. Germline CDR1 reads SNHLY; CDR2 reads FYNNEI.

V gene TRBV20-1 combines with J gene TRBJ2-7; 13 bases are a match to TRBD2. Unmatched junction bases numbered 21, after V lost 3 bases and J lost 4 bases. This CDR3 has 20 residues. CDR1 and CDR2 from the germline V gene are DFQATT and SNEGSKA (reference sequence). CDR3 amino acids: CSASSESDPRTSGRGYEQYF. The CDR3 DNA follows: TGCAGTGCTAGTAGCGAGAGCGACCCCAGGACTAGCGGGAGAGGATACGAGCAGTACTTC.

The chain carries TRBV5-1 and TRBJ2-5; 9 bases fit TRBD1. The CDR3 has 14 residues. J was trimmed by 3 bases and V by 4 bases; bases with no gene match: 4. Germline V CDR1 and CDR2: SGHRS, YFSETQ. Written as DNA, the CDR3 is TGCGCCAGCAGCACTGACAGGGGGGAAGAGACCCAGTACTTC. It codes for CASSTDRGEETQYF.

The rearrangement uses TRBV9 and TRBJ2-2; 10 positions match TRBD2. The CDR3 length is 16 residues. The ends lost 2 bases at V and 2 bases at J; junction bases unmatched: 3. Germline values: CDR1 SGDLS, CDR2 YYNGEE. The CDR3 region is CASSVRTSGNTGELFF. The CDR3 coding sequence is TGTGCCAGCAGCGTTAGGACTAGCGGTAACACCGGGGAGCTGTTTTTT.

The chain uses TRBV19 and TRBJ1-2; D is uncertain. V shed 6 bases and J shed 1 base, with 9 bases lying between them. The CDR3 has 13 residues. Per germline, CDR1 LNHDA and CDR2 SQIVND (reference sequence). In DNA, the CDR3 is TGTGCCAGTAGGGCCCGCCTTAACTATGGCTACACCTTC. Translating gives CASRARLNYGYTF.

J is TRBJ2-1 and V is TRBV19; 11 nucleotides match TRBD2. The CDR3 extends over 16 amino acids. CDR1 LNHDA and CDR2 SQIVND come from the germline V gene (reference sequence). J gave up 8 bases and V 5 bases, and 11 bases lay outside the gene matches. This chain's CDR3 is CASSVVGTSGNHEQFF. CDR3 DNA: TGTGCCAGTAGTGTAGTGGGGACTAGCGGCAACCATGAGCAGTTCTTC. The full variable domain, in which reference TRBV19 and TRBJ2-1 provide the parts outside the CDR3, is DGGITQSPKYLFRKEGQNVTLSCEQNLNHDAMYWYRQDPGQGLRLIYYSQIVNDFQKGDIAEGYSVSREKKESFPLTVTSAQKNPTAFYLCASSVVGTSGNHEQFFGPGTRLTVL.

CDR3 sequence: CASRLGTAEQYF. The CDR3 nucleotides read TGTGCCAGCAGACTTGGGACAGCCGAGCAGTACTTC. This chain connects TRBV7-6 to TRBJ2-7; 7 nucleotides align to TRBD1. CDR3 length: 12 residues. Per germline, CDR1 SGHVS and CDR2 FNYEAQ. With 6 bases clipped from V and 6 bases from J, the junction kept 5 bases outside the gene matches. The full variable domain, in which reference TRBV7-6 and TRBJ2-7 provide the parts outside the CDR3, is GAGVSQSPRYKVTKRGQDVALRCDPISGHVSLYWYRQALGQGPEFLTYFNYEAQQDKSGLPNDRFSAERPEGSISTLTIQRTEQRDSAMYRCASRLGTAEQYFGPGTRLTVT.

This sequence joins TRBV2 and TRBJ1-4; D may be TRBD1 (5 bases). V shed 0 bases and J shed 6 bases, with 14 bases lying between them. Germline CDR1 reads SNHLY; CDR2 reads FYNNEI. This CDR3 comprises 16 residues. This CDR3 is CASSEALGGGDEKLFF. CDR3 in DNA: TGTGCCAGCAGTGAAGCGCTTGGGGGAGGGGATGAAAAACTGTTTTTT.

This chain uses TRBV3-1 (or the pseudogene TRBV3-2) with TRBJ1-3, with D unresolved. This CDR3 region has 15 residues. Germline CDR1 LGHDT, CDR2 YNNKEL (reference sequence). V was clipped by 1 base and J by 3 bases, with 10 bases between them. The CDR3 nucleotides are TGTGCCAGCAGCCAAGTCCTAACGGGTGGAAACACCATATATTTT. Its protein is CASSQVLTGGNTIYF.

CDR3 residues: CASSFGLAGGPGANVLTF. CDR3 coding DNA: TGTGCCAGCAGCTTCGGGCTAGCGGGAGGGCCTGGGGCCAACGTCCTGACTTTC. The chain uses TRBV7-9 and TRBJ2-6; 12 bases line up with TRBD2. Germline CDR1 and CDR2: SEHNR and FQNEAQ (reference sequence). CDR3 length equals 18 residues. Losses at the gene ends were 3 bases for V and 2 bases for J; bases not matched to a gene: 5.

The J gene is TRBJ1-5, the V gene TRBV6-1, with TRBD1 identical over 7 bases. The CDR3 has 16 amino acids. Germline trimming cut 3 bases from V and 7 bases from J; bases unmatched to any gene: 12. From germline, CDR1 is MNHNS and CDR2 SASEGT. CDR3 region: CASSDQGTGVGQPQHF. The CDR3 DNA follows: TGTGCCAGCAGTGATCAGGGCACAGGGGTAGGACAGCCCCAGCATTTT.

CDR3 in amino acids: CASSLVPGAYEQYF. In nucleotides, the CDR3 is TGTGCCAGCAGCTTAGTTCCGGGGGCCTACGAGCAGTACTTC. This chain links TRBV7-2 with TRBJ2-7; weak D call: TRBD2 (6 bases). The V end lost 1 base, the J end lost 2 bases, and 9 bases lay between the germline ends. The CDR3 spans 14 residues. Germline values: CDR1 SGHTA, CDR2 FQGNSA.

The chain combines TRBV19 with TRBJ1-2; TRBD1 matches 7 bases. The CDR3 totals 13 residues. With V trimmed by 7 bases and J by 2 bases, 4 bases remained unmatched. The germline CDR1 and CDR2 sequences are LNHDA and SQIVND (reference sequence). DNA for the CDR3: TGTGCCAGTAACTCACAGGGGAACTATGGCTACACCTTC. It yields the protein CASNSQGNYGYTF.

As for this clone: The junction departs from the called germline gene at one end, perhaps through a read error. This chain connects TRBV7-7 to TRBJ1-6; D is unresolved. Per germline, CDR1 SSHAT and CDR2 FNYEAQ (reference sequence). The CDR3 loop spans 19 amino acids. The CDR3 sequence: CASSLGVSVGRAYNSPLHF. Written as DNA, the CDR3 is TGTGCTAGCAGCTTAGGAGTAAGTGTGGGGAGGGCCTATAATTCACCCCTCCACTTT.

This clone has only a few counts. V gene TRBV5-1 combines with J gene TRBJ2-3; 7 bases are a match to TRBD1. The junction had 8 bases not matched to a gene; V was cut back by 5 bases and J by 2 bases. The CDR3 length is 15 residues. Looked up from germline, CDR1 is SGHRS and CDR2 is YFSETQ. The chain's CDR3 is CASSPGTANTDTQYF. The CDR3 DNA follows: TGCGCCAGCAGTCCCGGGACAGCTAACACAGATACGCAGTATTTT.

V is TRBV3-1 (or the pseudogene TRBV3-2) and J is TRBJ2-1, with D tentatively TRBD2 (6 bases). The CDR3 extends over 17 amino acids. Germline CDR1 LGHDT, CDR2 YNNKEL (reference sequence). Trimming took off 0 bases at V and 2 bases at J, with 14 bases between the two ends. The CDR3 protein is CASSQDLVRGTYNEQFF. Written as DNA, the CDR3 is TGTGCCAGCAGCCAAGATCTGGTGCGCGGGACCTACAATGAGCAGTTCTTC.

Only one count was recorded for this clone. J is TRBJ2-7 and V is TRBV4-1; D perhaps matches TRBD2 (5 bases). Deletions cut 0 bases from V and 8 bases from J, with 11 bases between. The CDR3 is 13 amino acids. Germline loops: CDR1 MGHRA, CDR2 YSYEKL. The CDR3 here is CASSQDSRGKQYF. In DNA form, the CDR3 reads TGCGCCAGCAGCCAAGATAGTCGAGGGAAGCAGTACTTC.

The rearrangement uses TRBV19 and TRBJ1-3; D uncertain. The CDR3 consists of 16 residues. Trimming took 8 bases from V and 0 from J, leaving 17 bases between them. Per the germline V gene, CDR1 is LNHDA and CDR2 is SQIVND (reference sequence). The DNA of the CDR3 is TGTGCCAGTGGCGATGGCGGGCAGACCTCTGGAAACACCATATATTTT. Residues: CASGDGGQTSGNTIYF.

CDR3 coding DNA: TGTGCCAGCAGCTCCAGATACACTGAAGCTTTCTTT. Translated: CASSSRYTEAFF. The chain links TRBV5-8 to TRBJ1-1; D is uncertain. Germline V CDR1 and CDR2: SGHTS, YDEGEE. Trimming removed 3 bases at V and 3 bases at J, with 6 bases between. CDR3 length: 12 amino acids.

The chain joins TRBV6-2 or TRBV6-3 to TRBJ1-5; D is ambiguous. Germline V gives CDR1 MNHEY, CDR2 SVGEGT. V lost 2 bases, J lost 0 bases, and 14 bases lay in between. This CDR3 region has 17 residues. The CDR3 loop is CASSYGAAGDSNQPQHF. DNA for the CDR3: TGTGCCAGCAGTTACGGCGCGGCCGGAGATAGCAATCAGCCCCAGCATTTT.